This entry lists 5 T cell receptor beta chains sequenced from one sample in a study of cytomegalovirus exposure and HLA in healthy donors. The study ran its PCR with 60 Vbeta and 13 Jbeta primers. This table comes from immunoSEQ multiplex PCR, and its TCRdb copy is limited to in-frame clones, with some not included. The table includes roughly 77,000 clones, about 68% detected once. Sequenced sample: PBMCs. These receptors were collected from a woman aged 45-59 years in good health and CMV-seropositive.

This chain links TRBV18 with TRBJ2-3, with D maybe TRBD2 (5 bases). CDR3 length: 15 amino acids. Germline CDR1 and CDR2: KGHSH and LQKENI. With 4 bases removed from V and 0 bases from J, the gap between germline ends came to 11 bases. The CDR3 DNA is TGTGCCAGCTCACAGTTAGCGTCTAGCACAGATACGCAGTATTTT. This translates into CASSQLASSTDTQYF.

V gene TRBV6-5 combines with J gene TRBJ2-7; 10 bases map to TRBD1. With 5 bases clipped from V and 2 bases from J, the junction kept 3 bases outside the gene matches. This CDR3 comprises 14 residues. The germline CDR1 and CDR2 sequences are MNHEY and SVGAGI. The CDR3 here is CASSTGTGAYEQYV. CDR3 nucleotide sequence: TGTGCCAGCAGTACCGGGACAGGGGCCTACGAGCAGTACGTC.

This clone was detected once. The chain carries TRBV7-3 and TRBJ2-1, with TRBD2 identical over 11 bases. Germline V gene data show CDR1 as SGHTA and CDR2 as FQGTGA. V shed 5 bases and J 5 bases; nucleotides not matched to a gene: 5. The CDR3 consists of 15 residues. CDR3 sequence reads: CASSKGLAENNEQFF. CDR3 bases: TGTGCCAGCAGCAAGGGACTAGCGGAGAACAATGAGCAGTTCTTC. The full variable domain, completed using reference TRBV7-3 and TRBJ2-1, is GAGVSQTPSNKVTEKGKYVELRCDPISGHTALYWYRQSLGQGPEFLIYFQGTGAADDSGLPNDRFFAVRPEGSVSTLKIQRTERGDSAVYLCASSKGLAENNEQFFGPGTRLTVL.

V and J are TRBV9 and TRBJ2-1; 8 bases are shared with TRBD2. CDR3 length: 15 amino acids. Germline CDR1 and CDR2: SGDLS and YYNGEE. V lost 3 bases and J lost 5; bases outside the gene matches: 7. This chain's CDR3 is CASSAYSGENNEQFF. The CDR3 DNA reads as TGTGCCAGCAGCGCCTATAGCGGGGAAAACAATGAGCAGTTCTTC.

This sequence joins TRBV5-1 and TRBJ1-4, with 10 bases lining up with TRBD1. This CDR3 comprises 18 residues. Per germline, CDR1 SGHRS and CDR2 YFSETQ. The ends lost 3 bases at V and 5 bases at J; junction bases unmatched: 13. CDR3: CASSSVDGTGDVNEKLFF. As DNA, the CDR3 is TGCGCCAGCAGCTCTGTAGATGGGACAGGGGATGTGAATGAAAAACTGTTTTTT.